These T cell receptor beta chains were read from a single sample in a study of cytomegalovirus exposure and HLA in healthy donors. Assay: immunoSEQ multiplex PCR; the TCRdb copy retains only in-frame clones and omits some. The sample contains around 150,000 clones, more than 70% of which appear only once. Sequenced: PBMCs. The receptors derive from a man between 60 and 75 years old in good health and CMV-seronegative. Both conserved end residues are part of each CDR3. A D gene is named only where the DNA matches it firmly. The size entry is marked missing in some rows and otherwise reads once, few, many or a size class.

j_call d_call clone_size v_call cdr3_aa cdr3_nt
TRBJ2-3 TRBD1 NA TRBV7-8 CASSLGQGQLSLPGQYF TGTGCCAGCAGCTTAGGACAGGGCCAACTCTCCCTCCCCGGTCAGTATTTT
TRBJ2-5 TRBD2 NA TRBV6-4 CASSDREGETQYF TGTGCCAGCAGTGACCGGGAGGGGGAGACCCAGTACTTC
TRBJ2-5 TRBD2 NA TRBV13 CASSALAGGGGETQYF TGTGCCAGCAGCGCGCTAGCGGGAGGAGGAGGGGAGACCCAGTACTTC
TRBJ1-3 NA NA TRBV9 CASSVDQTGNTIYF TGTGCCAGCAGCGTAGACCAGACTGGAAACACCATATATTTT
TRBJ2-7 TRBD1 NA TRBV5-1 CASGREGTGTYEQYF TGCGCCAGCGGCCGGGAAGGGACAGGAACCTACGAGCAGTACTTC
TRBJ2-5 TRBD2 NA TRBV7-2 CASSLGGGLQETQYF TGTGCCAGCAGCTTAGGGGGGGGACTTCAAGAGACCCAGTACTTC
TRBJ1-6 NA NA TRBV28 CASSLLLGALRGSPLHF TGTGCCAGCAGTTTATTATTAGGGGCCCTCCGAGGTTCACCCCTCCACTTT
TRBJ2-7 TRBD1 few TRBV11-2 CASSFRTGGFDEQYF TGTGCCAGCAGCTTTCGGACAGGGGGGTTCGACGAGCAGTACTTC
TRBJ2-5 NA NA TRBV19 CASSRIAELRETQYF TGTGCCAGTAGTCGGATAGCGGAACTCCGGGAGACCCAGTACTTC
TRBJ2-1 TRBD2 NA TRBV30 CAWSLLAGAYNEQFF TGTGCCTGGTCCTTACTAGCGGGGGCCTACAATGAGCAGTTCTTC
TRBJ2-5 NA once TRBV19 CASSIGAAVSGSQYF TGTGCCAGTAGTATCGGCGCGGCCGTCTCGGGGAGCCAGTACTTC
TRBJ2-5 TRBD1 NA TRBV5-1 CASSLGQGGGETQYF TGCGCCAGCAGCTTGGGACAGGGGGGGGGAGAGACCCAGTACTTC
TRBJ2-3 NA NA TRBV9 CASSALSTDTQYF TGTGCCAGCAGCGCCCTCAGCACAGATACGCAGTATTTT
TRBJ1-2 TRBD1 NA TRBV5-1 CASSLEWDSYGYTF TGCGCCAGCAGCTTGGAATGGGACAGCTATGGCTACACCTTC
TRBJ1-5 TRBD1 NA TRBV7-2 CASSSGQGKQPQHF TGTGCCAGCAGCTCTGGACAGGGGAAACAGCCCCAGCATTTT
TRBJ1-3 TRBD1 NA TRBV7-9 CSSSLGQRGNTIYF TGTTCCAGCAGCCTGGGACAGCGTGGAAACACCATATATTTT
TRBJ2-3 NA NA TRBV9 CASSFSADTDTQYF TGTGCCAGCAGCTTTAGTGCTGACACAGATACGCAGTATTTT
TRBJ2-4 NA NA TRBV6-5 CASSSPGNKNIQYF TGTGCCAGCAGTTCTCCGGGGAATAAAAACATTCAGTACTTC
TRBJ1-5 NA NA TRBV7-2 CASSLVEDQPQHF TGTGCCAGCAGCTTAGTGGAGGATCAGCCCCAGCATTTT
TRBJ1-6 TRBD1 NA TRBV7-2 CASRGTGGDSPLHF TGTGCCAGCAGGGGGACAGGGGGCGATTCACCCCTCCACTTT
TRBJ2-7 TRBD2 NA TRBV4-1 CASSRQSVRGGLDEQYF TGCGCCAGCAGCCGGCAATCGGTGCGGGGGGGCCTAGACGAGCAGTACTTC
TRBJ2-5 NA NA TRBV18 CASSPALGDTQYF TGTGCCAGCTCACCGGCTCTGGGCGATACCCAGTACTTC
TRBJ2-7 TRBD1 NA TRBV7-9 CSSSPPGQGASEQYF TGTTCCAGCAGCCCGCCGGGACAGGGGGCGTCAGAGCAGTACTTC
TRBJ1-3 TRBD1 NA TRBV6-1 CASQQGGISGNTIYF TGTGCCAGTCAACAGGGGGGGATCTCTGGAAACACCATATATTTT
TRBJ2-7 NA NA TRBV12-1 CASSLGIRCSYEQYF TGTGCCAGCAGCCTCGGGATTAGATGCTCCTACGAGCAGTACTTC
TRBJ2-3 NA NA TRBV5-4 CASSAQTSTDTQYF TGTGCCAGCAGCGCCCAAACTAGCACAGATACGCAGTATTTT
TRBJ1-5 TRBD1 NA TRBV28 CASRPGQGGQPQHF TGTGCCAGCAGGCCGGGACAGGGCGGTCAGCCCCAGCATTTT
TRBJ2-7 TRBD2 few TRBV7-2 CASSSGTSGSYEQYF TGTGCCAGCAGCTCTGGGACTAGCGGGAGCTACGAGCAGTACTTC
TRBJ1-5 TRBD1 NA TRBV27 CASSRTGGFISNQPQHF TGTGCCAGCAGCCGTACAGGGGGCTTTATTAGCAATCAGCCCCAGCATTTT
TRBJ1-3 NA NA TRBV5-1 CASSPLPAGGGNTIYF TGCGCCAGCAGCCCTCTCCCAGCCGGAGGCGGAAACACCATATATTTT
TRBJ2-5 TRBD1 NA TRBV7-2 CASSYSTSSRGRGTQYF TGTGCCAGCAGCTACTCGACGAGCTCCAGGGGGCGCGGGACCCAGTACTTC
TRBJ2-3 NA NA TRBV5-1 CASSDPGVPTDTQYF TGCGCCAGCAGCGATCCAGGGGTACCCACAGATACGCAGTATTTT
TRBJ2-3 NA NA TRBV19 CASSPLGYTDTQYF TGTGCCAGTAGTCCCCTCGGGTACACAGATACGCAGTATTTT
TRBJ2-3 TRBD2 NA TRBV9 CASSVYERASGGATDTQYF TGTGCCAGCAGCGTATATGAGAGGGCTAGCGGGGGGGCAACAGATACGCAGTATTTT
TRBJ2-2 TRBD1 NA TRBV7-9 CASSSGPGQANTGELFF TGTGCCAGCAGCTCCGGACCGGGACAGGCGAACACCGGGGAGCTGTTTTTT
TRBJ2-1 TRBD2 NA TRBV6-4 CASSDSWRGGNEQFF TGTGCCAGCAGTGACTCATGGCGGGGGGGCAATGAGCAGTTCTTC
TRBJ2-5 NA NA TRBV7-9 CSSSPRGPETQYF TGTTCCAGCAGCCCGCGGGGGCCGGAGACCCAGTACTTC
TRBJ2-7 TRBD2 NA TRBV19 CASSIPGLADEQYF TGTGCCAGTAGTATTCCCGGCCTAGCGGATGAGCAGTACTTC
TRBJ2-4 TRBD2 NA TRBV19 CASSIVKGGATKNIQYF TGTGCCAGTAGTATAGTGAAGGGAGGGGCAACCAAAAACATTCAGTACTTC
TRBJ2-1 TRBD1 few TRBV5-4 CASSNRQGSLPSYNEQFF TGTGCCAGCAGTAACCGACAGGGCTCATTGCCCTCCTACAATGAGCAGTTCTTC
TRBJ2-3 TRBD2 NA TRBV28 CASSLGLAGYSSTDTQYF TGTGCCAGCAGTTTGGGGCTAGCGGGGTACTCTAGCACAGATACGCAGTATTTT
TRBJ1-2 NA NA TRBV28 CASRSPGEGGSYGYTF TGTGCCAGCAGGAGCCCCGGGGAGGGAGGAAGCTATGGCTACACCTTC
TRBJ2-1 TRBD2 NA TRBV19 CASSIRTSGIYNEQFF TGTGCCAGTAGTATAAGGACTAGCGGGATCTACAATGAGCAGTTCTTC
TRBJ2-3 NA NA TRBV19 CASSQDKVTDTQYF TGTGCCAGTAGTCAGGACAAGGTCACAGATACGCAGTATTTT
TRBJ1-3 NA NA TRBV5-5 CASSLAAGVSGNTIYF TGTGCCAGCAGCTTGGCCGCGGGAGTTAGTGGAAACACCATATATTTT
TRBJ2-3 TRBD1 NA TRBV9 CASSSRDRFTDTQYF TGTGCCAGCAGCTCCCGGGACAGATTCACAGATACGCAGTATTTT
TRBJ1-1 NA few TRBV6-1 CASSLSMNTEAFF TGTGCCAGCAGCCTGAGCATGAACACTGAAGCTTTCTTT
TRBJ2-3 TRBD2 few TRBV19 CASSLLAGGPIDTQYF TGTGCCAGTAGCCTACTAGCGGGAGGGCCCATTGATACGCAGTATTTT
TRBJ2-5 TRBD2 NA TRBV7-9 CASSSTSGGETQYF TGTGCCAGCAGCTCGACTAGCGGAGGGGAGACCCAGTACTTC
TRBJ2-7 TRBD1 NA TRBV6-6 CATRTGPYEQYF TGTGCCACCCGGACAGGGCCCTACGAGCAGTACTTC
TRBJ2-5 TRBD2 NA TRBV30 CAWSGGLAENMYQETQYF TGTGCCTGGAGTGGGGGACTAGCGGAGAATATGTACCAAGAGACCCAGTACTTC
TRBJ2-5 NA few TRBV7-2 CASSPPWAETQYF TGTGCCAGCAGCCCGCCTTGGGCAGAGACCCAGTACTTC